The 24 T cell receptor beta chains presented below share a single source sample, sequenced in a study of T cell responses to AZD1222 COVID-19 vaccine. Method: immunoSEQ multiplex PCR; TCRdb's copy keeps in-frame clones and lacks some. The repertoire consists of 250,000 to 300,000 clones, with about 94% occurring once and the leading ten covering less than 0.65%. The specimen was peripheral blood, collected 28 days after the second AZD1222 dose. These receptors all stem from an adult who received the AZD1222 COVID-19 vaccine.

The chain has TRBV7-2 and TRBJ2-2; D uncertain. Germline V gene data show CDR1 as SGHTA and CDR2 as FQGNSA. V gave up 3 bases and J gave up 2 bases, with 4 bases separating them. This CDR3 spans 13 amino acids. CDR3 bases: TGTGCCAGCAGCTTGAGCAACACCGGGGAGCTGTTTTTT. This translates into CASSLSNTGELFF.

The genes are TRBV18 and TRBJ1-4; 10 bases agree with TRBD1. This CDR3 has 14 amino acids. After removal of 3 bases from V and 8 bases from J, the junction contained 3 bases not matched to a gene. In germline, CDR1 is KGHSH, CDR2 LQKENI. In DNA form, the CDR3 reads TGTGCCAGCTCACCCGAGACAGGGGGCGAAAAACTGTTTTTT. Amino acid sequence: CASSPETGGEKLFF.

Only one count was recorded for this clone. The CDR3 protein is CASSYSPQAANYGYTF. The CDR3 coding sequence is TGTGCCAGCAGTTACTCGCCTCAAGCCGCTAACTATGGCTACACCTTC. The V gene is TRBV6-5, the J gene TRBJ1-2; D not certain. Germline V gene sequence: CDR1 MNHEY, CDR2 SVGAGI. The CDR3 totals 16 residues. Between the trimmed V and J ends, which lost 0 bases and 0 bases, there was a span of 11 bases.

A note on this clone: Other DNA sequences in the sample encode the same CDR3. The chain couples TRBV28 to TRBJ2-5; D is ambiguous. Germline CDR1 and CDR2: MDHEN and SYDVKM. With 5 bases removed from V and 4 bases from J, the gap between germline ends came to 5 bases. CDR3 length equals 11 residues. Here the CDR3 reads CASSLRETQYF. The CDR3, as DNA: TGTGCCAGCAGTCTTAGAGAGACCCAGTACTTC.

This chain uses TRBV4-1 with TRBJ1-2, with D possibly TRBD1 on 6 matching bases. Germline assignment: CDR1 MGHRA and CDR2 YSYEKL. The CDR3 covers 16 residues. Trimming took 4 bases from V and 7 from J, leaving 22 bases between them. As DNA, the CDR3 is TGCGCCAGCAGCCCAGGGGCAGGACCGCCCTTCTTTGGCTACACCTTC. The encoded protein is CASSPGAGPPFFGYTF.

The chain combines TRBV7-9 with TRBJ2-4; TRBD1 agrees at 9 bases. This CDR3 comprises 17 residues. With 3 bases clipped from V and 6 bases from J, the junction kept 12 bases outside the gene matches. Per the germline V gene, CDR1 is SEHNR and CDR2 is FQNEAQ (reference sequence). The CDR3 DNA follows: TGTGCCAGCAGCTTGGGGCCACAGGGGGCCCACCCAAACATTCAGTACTTC. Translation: CASSLGPQGAHPNIQYF.

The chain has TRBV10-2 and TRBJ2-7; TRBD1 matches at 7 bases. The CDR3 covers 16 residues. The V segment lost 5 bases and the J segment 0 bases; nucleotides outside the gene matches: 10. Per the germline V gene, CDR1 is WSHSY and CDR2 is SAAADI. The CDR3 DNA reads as TGCGCCAGCAGTAACAAGGACAGGATCAGCTCCTACGAGCAGTACTTC. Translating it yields CASSNKDRISSYEQYF.

The CDR3 loop reads CASTPNENTEAFF. The CDR3 region has the DNA TGTGCCAGCACCCCGAACGAGAACACTGAAGCTTTCTTT. The rearrangement links TRBV12-3 or TRBV12-4 to TRBJ1-1, with unresolved D. V lost 7 bases, J lost 1 base, and 10 bases lay in between. The CDR3 has 13 amino acids.

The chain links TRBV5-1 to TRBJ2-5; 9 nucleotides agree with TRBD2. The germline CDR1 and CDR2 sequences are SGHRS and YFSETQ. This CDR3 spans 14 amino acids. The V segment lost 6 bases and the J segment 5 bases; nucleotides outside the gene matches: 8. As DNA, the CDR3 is TGCGCCAGCACGATGAGCGGGAGGAGGGAGACCCAGTACTTC. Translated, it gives CASTMSGRRETQYF.

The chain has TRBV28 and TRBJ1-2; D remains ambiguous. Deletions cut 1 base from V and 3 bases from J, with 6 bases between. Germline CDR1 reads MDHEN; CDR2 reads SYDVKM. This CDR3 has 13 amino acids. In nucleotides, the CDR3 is TGTGCCAGCAGTTTATCGACCGACTATGGCTACACCTTC. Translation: CASSLSTDYGYTF.

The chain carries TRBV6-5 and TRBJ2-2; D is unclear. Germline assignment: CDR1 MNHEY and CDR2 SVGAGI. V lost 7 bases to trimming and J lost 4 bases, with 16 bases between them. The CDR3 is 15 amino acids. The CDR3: CASTQIGVITGELFF. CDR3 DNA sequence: TGTGCCAGCACCCAGATAGGAGTAATCACCGGGGAGCTGTTTTTT.

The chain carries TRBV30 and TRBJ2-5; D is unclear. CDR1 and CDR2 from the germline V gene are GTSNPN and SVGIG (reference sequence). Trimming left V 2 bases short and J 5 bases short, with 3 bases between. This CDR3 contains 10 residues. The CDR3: CAWSIETQYF. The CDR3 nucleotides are TGTGCCTGGAGTATTGAGACCCAGTACTTC.

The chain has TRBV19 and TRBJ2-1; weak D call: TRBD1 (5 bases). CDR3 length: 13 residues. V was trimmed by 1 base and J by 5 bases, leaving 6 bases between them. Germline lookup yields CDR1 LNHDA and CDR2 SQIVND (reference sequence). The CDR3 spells CASSIGQNNEQFF. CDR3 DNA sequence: TGTGCCAGTAGTATAGGACAGAACAATGAGCAGTTCTTC.

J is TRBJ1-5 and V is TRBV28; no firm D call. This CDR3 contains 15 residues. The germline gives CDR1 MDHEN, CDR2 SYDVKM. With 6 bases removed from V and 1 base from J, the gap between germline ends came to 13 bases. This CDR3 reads CASSADTGSNQPQHF. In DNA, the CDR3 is TGTGCCAGCAGCGCAGACACCGGGAGCAATCAGCCCCAGCATTTT.

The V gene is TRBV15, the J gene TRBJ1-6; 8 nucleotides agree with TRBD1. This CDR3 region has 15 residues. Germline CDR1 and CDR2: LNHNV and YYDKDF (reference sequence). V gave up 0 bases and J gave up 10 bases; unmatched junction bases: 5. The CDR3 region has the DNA TGTGCCACCAGCAGAGATCAGGGGGCTGGGTCACCCCTCCACTTT. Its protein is CATSRDQGAGSPLHF.

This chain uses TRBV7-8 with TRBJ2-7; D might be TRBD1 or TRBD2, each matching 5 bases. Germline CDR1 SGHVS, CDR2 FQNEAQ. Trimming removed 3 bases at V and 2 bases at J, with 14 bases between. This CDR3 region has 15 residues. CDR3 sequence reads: CASSLLRDRTYEQYF. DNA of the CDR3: TGTGCCAGCAGCTTGCTTAGGGACCGAACCTACGAGCAGTACTTC.

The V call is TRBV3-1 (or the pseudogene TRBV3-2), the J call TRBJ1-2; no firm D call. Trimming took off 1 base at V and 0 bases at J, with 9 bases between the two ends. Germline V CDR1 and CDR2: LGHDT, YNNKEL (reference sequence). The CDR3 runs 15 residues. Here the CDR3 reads CASSQVSHANYGYTF. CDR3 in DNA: TGTGCCAGCAGCCAAGTCTCTCATGCTAACTATGGCTACACCTTC.

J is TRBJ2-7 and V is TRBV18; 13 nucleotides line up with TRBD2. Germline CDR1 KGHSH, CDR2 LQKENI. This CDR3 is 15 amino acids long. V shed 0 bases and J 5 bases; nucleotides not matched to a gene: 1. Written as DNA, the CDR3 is TGTGCCAGCTCACCACCGGGACTAGCGGGAAACGAGCAGTACTTC. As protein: CASSPPGLAGNEQYF.

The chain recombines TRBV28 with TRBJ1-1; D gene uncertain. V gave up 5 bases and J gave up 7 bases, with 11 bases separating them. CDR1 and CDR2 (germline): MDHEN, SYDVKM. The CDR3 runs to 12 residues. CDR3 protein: CASSLPHLEAFF. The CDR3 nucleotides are TGTGCCAGCAGTCTCCCACACCTTGAAGCTTTCTTT.

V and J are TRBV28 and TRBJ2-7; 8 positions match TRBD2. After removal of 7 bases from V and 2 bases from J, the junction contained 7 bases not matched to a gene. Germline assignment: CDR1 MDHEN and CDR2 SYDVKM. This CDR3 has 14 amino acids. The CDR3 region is CASTSGGQAYEQYF. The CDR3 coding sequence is TGTGCCAGCACCTCGGGGGGGCAAGCCTACGAGCAGTACTTC.

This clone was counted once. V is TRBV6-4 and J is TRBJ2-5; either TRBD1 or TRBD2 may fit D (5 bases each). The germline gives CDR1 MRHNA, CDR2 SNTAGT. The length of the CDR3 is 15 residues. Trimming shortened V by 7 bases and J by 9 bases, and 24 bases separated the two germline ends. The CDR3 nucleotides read TGTGCCAGCACCTCGGGGCAGGCCTTTTCAAGGGCCCAGTACTTC. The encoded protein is CASTSGQAFSRAQYF.

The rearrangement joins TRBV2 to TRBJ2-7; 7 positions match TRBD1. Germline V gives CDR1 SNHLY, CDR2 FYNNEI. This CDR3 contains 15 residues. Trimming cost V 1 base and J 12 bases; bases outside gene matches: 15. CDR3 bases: TGTGCCAGCAGTGAAGACAGGGGACGCCCTAAGGGAAGGTACTTC. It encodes CASSEDRGRPKGRYF.

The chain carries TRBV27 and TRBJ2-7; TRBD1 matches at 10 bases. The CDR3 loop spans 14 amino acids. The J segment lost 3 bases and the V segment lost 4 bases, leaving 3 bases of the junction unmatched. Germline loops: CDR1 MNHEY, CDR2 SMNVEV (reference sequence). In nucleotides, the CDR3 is TGTGCCAGCAGTTCCTGGGACAGGGGCTACGAGCAGTACTTC. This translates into CASSSWDRGYEQYF.

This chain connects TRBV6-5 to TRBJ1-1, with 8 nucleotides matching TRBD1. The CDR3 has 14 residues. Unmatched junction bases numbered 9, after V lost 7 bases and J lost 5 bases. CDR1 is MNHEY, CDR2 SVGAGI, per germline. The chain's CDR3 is CASTKDRVKTEAFF. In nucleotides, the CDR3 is TGTGCCAGCACCAAGGACAGGGTTAAAACTGAAGCTTTCTTT.